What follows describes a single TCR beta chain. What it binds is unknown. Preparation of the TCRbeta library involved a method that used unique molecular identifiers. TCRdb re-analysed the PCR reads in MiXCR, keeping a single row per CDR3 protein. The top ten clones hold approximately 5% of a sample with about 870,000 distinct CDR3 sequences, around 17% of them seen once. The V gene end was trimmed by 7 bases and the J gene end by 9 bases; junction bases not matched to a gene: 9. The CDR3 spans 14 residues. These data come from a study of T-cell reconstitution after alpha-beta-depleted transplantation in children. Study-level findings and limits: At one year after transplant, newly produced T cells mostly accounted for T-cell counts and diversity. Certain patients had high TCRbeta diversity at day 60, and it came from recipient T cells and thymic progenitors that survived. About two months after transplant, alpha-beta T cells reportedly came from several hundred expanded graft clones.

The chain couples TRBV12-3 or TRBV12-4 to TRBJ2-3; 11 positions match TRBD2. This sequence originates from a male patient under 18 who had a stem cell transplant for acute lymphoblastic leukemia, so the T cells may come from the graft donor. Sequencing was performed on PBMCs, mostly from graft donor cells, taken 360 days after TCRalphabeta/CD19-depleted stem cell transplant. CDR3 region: CASILAGGSMTQYF. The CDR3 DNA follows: TGTGCCAGCATATTAGCGGGAGGGTCGATGACGCAGTATTTT.